Described below is a single TCR beta chain sequence and its context. Both TCR beta VDJ combination and CDR3 sequence profiling were carried out. Genomic DNA was the template for this profiling. TCRdb ran MiXCR on the reads and lists one entry per CDR3 protein. The sample comprises around 250,000 distinct CDR3 sequences, approximately 86% of which are singletons, and about 41% rests with the top ten. CD8+CD57+ cell expansion, shown by flow cytometry, had occurred in the patients selected for sequencing. Blood was sampled before the patients had received any therapy. The data stem from a study of CD8+CD57+ T cells in acquired aplastic anemia. Overall study: Average DNA yield from sorted CD4+ and CD8+ cells was 3.2 ug.

The CDR3 loop spans 14 amino acids. V gave up 5 bases and J gave up 4 bases, with 17 bases separating them. CDR1 and CDR2 (germline): DFQATT, SNEGSKA (reference sequence). Sequenced: sorted CD4+, CD8+, or CD8+CD57+ T cells (not recorded which) from PBMCs. The sequence came from a human donor with aplastic anemia. This chain uses TRBV20-1 with TRBJ1-2; possible D gene TRBD1, 6 bases. CDR3 in DNA: TGCAGTGCTCCACAGGGACCCTCGTCCTATGGCTACACCTTC. This gives the protein CSAPQGPSSYGYTF.